Sequencing of this T cell receptor beta chain was carried out in a study of blood T cell repertoires in COVID-19. Background on the study: From the United States, Italy and Spain came samples of acute and convalescent COVID-19. T cells, B-cell-depleted T cells, or PBMCs provided the cDNA or gDNA that served as material.

In the source study's methods: By means of reference gene primer amplification, nucleated cell counts were estimated. Clones were read by immunoSEQ multiplex PCR, and TCRdb kept only the in-frame ones, dropping some. V, J and clone size derive from that table, while D and trimming were established from the DNA sequence. The sample contains around 80,000 clones, roughly 82% of which appear only once. V lost 4 bases and J lost 0, with 10 bases in between. The CDR3 runs to 15 residues. The germline CDR1 and CDR2 sequences are SEHNR and FQNEAQ (reference sequence). The clonotype comes from a man older than 75 with acute or convalescent COVID-19. This sequence joins TRBV7-9 and TRBJ1-3; D is undetermined. The sample taken for sequencing was peripheral blood. This CDR3 reads CASSSGVISGNTIYF. The CDR3, as DNA: TGTGCCAGCAGCTCCGGGGTAATCTCTGGAAACACCATATATTTT.